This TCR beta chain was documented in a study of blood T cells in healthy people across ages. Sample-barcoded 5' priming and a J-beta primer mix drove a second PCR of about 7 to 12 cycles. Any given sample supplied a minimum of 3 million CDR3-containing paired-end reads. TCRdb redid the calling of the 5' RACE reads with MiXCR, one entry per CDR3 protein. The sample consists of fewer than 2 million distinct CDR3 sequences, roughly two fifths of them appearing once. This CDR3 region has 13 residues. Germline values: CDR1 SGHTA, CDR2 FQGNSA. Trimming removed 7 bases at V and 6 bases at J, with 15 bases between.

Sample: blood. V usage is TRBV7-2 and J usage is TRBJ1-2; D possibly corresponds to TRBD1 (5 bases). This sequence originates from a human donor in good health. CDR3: CASTLGTKNGYTF. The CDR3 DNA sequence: TGTGCCAGCACCCTAGGGACGAAAAATGGCTACACCTTC.